This TCR beta chain came from a study of cytomegalovirus exposure and HLA in healthy donors. Overall study results and limits: In a later analysis, 17,000 or so TCR beta sequences were associated with HLA alleles at 0.05 false discovery rate.

Notes on this clone: What it recognizes is unknown.

From germline, CDR1 is SQVTM and CDR2 ANQGSEA. The CDR3 sequence is 13 residues long. The ends lost 5 bases at V and 1 base at J; junction bases unmatched: 4. 60 Vbeta and 13 Jbeta primers were used in PCR. Data came from immunoSEQ multiplex PCR; TCRdb stores just in-frame clones and leaves some out. The sample carries some 97,000 clones, 70% to 80% recorded once. Sequencing was done on a sample of PBMCs. The TCR comes from a woman younger than 35 in good health and CMV-seropositive. This sequence joins TRBV29-1 and TRBJ2-5, with 7 bases that match TRBD2. The DNA of the CDR3 is TGCAGCGTTCATACTAGCGTCCAAGAGACCCAGTACTTC. Amino acid sequence: CSVHTSVQETQYF.